This T cell receptor beta chain was profiled in a study of blood T cell repertoires in COVID-19. Assay used: immunoSEQ multiplex PCR; TCRdb lists only in-frame clones, some missing. The sample shows roughly 100,000 clones, roughly 81% of them seen only once. CDR3 size: 16 residues. The V and J ends lost 4 bases and 7 bases, in that order; junction bases with no gene match: 10. Germline V CDR1 and CDR2: MGHDK, SYGVNS. The sample taken for sequencing was peripheral blood. This rearrangement joins TRBV25-1 to TRBJ1-2; 12 bases are a match to TRBD1. The clonotype was recovered from a man aged 80 or over with COVID-19, enrolled during active disease. CDR3 loop: CASSGPGQGAGGGYTF. The CDR3 nucleotides are TGTGCCAGCAGTGGTCCGGGACAGGGGGCAGGGGGTGGCTACACCTTC.